This record covers a single T cell receptor (beta chain). These data come from a study of control samples from healthy donors and cancer patients. Libraries were prepared by immunoSEQ multiplex PCR; TCRdb keeps only in-frame clonotypes and omits some of them. This sample yields about 150,000 clones, of which roughly 93% are seen a single time; more than 5% belongs to the top ten. The origin of this receptor is a man between 18 and 35 years old in good health. Specimen: blood.

This CDR3 reads CARLTGGGTGELFF. The CDR3 nucleotides read TGTGCCAGACTAACAGGGGGCGGCACCGGGGAGCTGTTTTTT. The chain recombines TRBV19 with TRBJ2-2; 9 nucleotides agree with TRBD1. V shed 9 bases, J shed 4 bases, and the junction held 6 bases outside the gene matches. The CDR3 runs 14 residues. CDR1 is LNHDA, CDR2 SQIVND, per germline (reference sequence).